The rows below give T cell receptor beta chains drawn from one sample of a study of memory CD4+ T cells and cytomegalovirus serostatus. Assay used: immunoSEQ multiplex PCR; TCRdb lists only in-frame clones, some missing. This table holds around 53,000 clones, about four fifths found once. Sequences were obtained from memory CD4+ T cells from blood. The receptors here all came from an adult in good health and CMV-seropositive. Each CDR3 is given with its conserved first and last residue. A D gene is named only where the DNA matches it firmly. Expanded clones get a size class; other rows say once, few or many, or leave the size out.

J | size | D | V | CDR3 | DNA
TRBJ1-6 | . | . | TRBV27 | CASRGMGKSPLHF | TGTGCCAGCAGGGGGATGGGGAAATCACCCCTCCACTTT
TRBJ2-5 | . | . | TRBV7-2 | CASSLGNALSETQYF | TGTGCCAGCAGCTTGGGTAATGCTCTATCGGAGACCCAGTACTTC
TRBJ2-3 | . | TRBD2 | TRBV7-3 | CASSPRAGGGADTQYF | TGTGCCAGCAGCCCCCGAGCGGGAGGAGGGGCAGATACGCAGTATTTT
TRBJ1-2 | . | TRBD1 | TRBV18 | CASSKDRDTYGYTF | TGTGCCAGCTCAAAGGACAGGGATACCTATGGCTACACCTTC
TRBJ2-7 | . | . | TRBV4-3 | CASSQRGGFSGEQYF | TGCGCCAGCAGCCAAAGGGGGGGTTTCTCTGGCGAGCAGTACTTC
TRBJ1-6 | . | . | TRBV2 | CASSEMDSRSIFHF | TGTGCCAGCAGTGAAATGGACAGTAGAAGTATCTTCCACTTT
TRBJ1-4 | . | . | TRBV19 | CASRRQFGRTNEKLFF | TGTGCCAGTAGGCGACAGTTCGGGCGGACTAATGAAAAACTGTTTTTT
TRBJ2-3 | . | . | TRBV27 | CASSFTYTDTQYF | TGTGCCAGCAGTTTCACCTACACAGATACGCAGTATTTT
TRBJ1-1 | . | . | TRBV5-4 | CASSTPRTEGTEAFF | TGTGCCAGCAGCACGCCCCGGACCGAGGGCACTGAAGCTTTCTTT
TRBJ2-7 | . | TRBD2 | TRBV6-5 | CASRGGSDYEQYF | TGTGCCAGCAGGGGCGGGAGTGACTACGAGCAGTACTTC
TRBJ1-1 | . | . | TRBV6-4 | CASSQQSYTEAFF | TGTGCCAGCAGCCAACAGAGTTATACTGAAGCTTTCTTT
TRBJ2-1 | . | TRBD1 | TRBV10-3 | CAISELPGQGADEQFF | TGTGCCATCAGTGAGTTACCGGGACAGGGGGCCGATGAGCAGTTCTTC
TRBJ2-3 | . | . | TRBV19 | CASSMGTERDTQYF | TGTGCCAGTAGTATGGGGACGGAGAGGGATACGCAGTATTTT
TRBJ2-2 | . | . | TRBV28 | CASSLWQHTGELFF | TGTGCCAGCAGTTTGTGGCAGCACACCGGGGAGCTGTTTTTT
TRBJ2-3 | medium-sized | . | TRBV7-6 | CASSLNHERSVDTQYF | TGTGCCAGCAGCTTAAATCATGAGCGGTCCGTGGATACGCAGTATTTT
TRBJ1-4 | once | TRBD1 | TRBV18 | CARYRGTTNEKLFF | TGTGCTCGTTACAGGGGGACCACTAATGAAAAACTGTTTTTT
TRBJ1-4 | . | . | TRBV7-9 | CASSLMGGLATNEKLFF | TGTGCCAGCAGCCTAATGGGGGGCCTAGCAACTAATGAAAAACTGTTTTTT
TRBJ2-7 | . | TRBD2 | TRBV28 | CASSSTSGRAYEQYF | TGTGCCAGCAGTTCCACTAGCGGGAGGGCCTACGAGCAGTACTTC
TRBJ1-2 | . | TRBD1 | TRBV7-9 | CASSFDRGSDYGYTF | TGTGCCAGCAGCTTTGACAGGGGATCGGACTATGGCTACACCTTC
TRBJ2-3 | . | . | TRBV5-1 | CASSPGRGGTSTDTQYF | TGCGCCAGCAGCCCGGGAAGGGGGGGGACGAGCACAGATACGCAGTATTTT
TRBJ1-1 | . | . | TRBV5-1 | CASSLKDAEAFF | TGCGCCAGCAGCTTGAAAGACGCTGAAGCTTTCTTT
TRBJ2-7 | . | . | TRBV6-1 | CASSERPLAYEQYF | TGTGCCAGCAGTGAACGGCCTCTAGCCTACGAGCAGTACTTC
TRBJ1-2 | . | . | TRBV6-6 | CASTPQASIGYTF | TGTGCCAGCACCCCCCAGGCCTCGATAGGCTACACCTTC
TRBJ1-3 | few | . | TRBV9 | CASSVRGSGNTIYF | TGTGCCAGCAGCGTACGGGGGTCCGGAAACACCATATATTTT
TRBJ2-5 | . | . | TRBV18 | CASSPNSSKETQYF | TGTGCCAGCTCACCAAACTCTAGTAAAGAGACCCAGTACTTC
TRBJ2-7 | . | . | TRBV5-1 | CASSFAGTYEQYF | TGCGCCAGCAGCTTTGCGGGGACCTACGAGCAGTACTTC
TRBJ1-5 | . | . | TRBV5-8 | CASNYGMGNQPQHF | TGTGCCAGCAACTATGGGATGGGCAATCAGCCCCAGCATTTT
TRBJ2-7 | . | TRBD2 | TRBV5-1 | CASSPQASGIPSYEQYF | TGCGCCAGCAGCCCACAGGCTAGCGGGATACCCTCCTACGAGCAGTACTTC
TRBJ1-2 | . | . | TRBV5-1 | CASSLVGVHGYTF | TGCGCCAGCAGCTTGGTGGGGGTTCATGGCTACACCTTC
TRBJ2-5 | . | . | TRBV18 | CASSLRGQETQYF | TGTGCCAGCTCACTCCGGGGGCAAGAGACCCAGTACTTC
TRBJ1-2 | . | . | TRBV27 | CASRPPGVGGYTF | TGTGCCAGCAGACCCCCCGGGGTTGGTGGCTACACCTTC
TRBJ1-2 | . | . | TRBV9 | CASSVQGGSKNYGYTF | TGTGCCAGCAGCGTACAAGGGGGATCTAAGAACTATGGCTACACCTTC
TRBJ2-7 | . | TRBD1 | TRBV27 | CASSSRTGTYEQYF | TGTGCCAGCAGTTCCCGGACAGGTACCTACGAGCAGTACTTC
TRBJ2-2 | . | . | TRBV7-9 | CASSQLATGELFF | TGTGCCAGCAGCCAACTAGCCACCGGGGAGCTGTTTTTT
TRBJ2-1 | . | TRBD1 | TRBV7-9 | CASSYMGQGYDEQFF | TGTGCCAGCAGCTATATGGGACAGGGATACGATGAGCAGTTCTTC
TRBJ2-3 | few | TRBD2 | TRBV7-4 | CASSGTSGIGTQYF | TGTGCCAGCAGCGGGACTAGCGGGATCGGTACGCAGTATTTT
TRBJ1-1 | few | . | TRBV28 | CAIQDSEVREAFF | TGTGCCATTCAGGACTCAGAGGTCCGCGAAGCTTTCTTT
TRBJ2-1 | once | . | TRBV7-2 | CASSRSGTHNEQFF | TGTGCCAGCAGCCGAAGCGGGACACACAATGAGCAGTTCTTC
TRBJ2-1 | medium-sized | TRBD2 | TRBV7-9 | CASSPSGSPVNEQFF | TGTGCCAGCAGCCCTAGCGGGAGCCCGGTCAATGAGCAGTTCTTC
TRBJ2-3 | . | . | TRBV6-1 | CASSERVSTDTQYF | TGTGCCAGCAGTGAACGAGTTAGCACAGATACGCAGTATTTT
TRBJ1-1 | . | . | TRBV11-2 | CASSPDRAQAFF | TGTGCCAGCAGCCCGGACCGCGCCCAAGCTTTCTTT
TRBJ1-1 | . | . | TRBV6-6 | CASRQTGGSTEAFF | TGTGCCAGCAGACAGACAGGAGGTAGCACTGAAGCTTTCTTT
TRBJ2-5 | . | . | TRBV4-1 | CASSQVAVKETQYF | TGCGCCAGCAGCCAAGTCGCGGTAAAGGAGACCCAGTACTTC